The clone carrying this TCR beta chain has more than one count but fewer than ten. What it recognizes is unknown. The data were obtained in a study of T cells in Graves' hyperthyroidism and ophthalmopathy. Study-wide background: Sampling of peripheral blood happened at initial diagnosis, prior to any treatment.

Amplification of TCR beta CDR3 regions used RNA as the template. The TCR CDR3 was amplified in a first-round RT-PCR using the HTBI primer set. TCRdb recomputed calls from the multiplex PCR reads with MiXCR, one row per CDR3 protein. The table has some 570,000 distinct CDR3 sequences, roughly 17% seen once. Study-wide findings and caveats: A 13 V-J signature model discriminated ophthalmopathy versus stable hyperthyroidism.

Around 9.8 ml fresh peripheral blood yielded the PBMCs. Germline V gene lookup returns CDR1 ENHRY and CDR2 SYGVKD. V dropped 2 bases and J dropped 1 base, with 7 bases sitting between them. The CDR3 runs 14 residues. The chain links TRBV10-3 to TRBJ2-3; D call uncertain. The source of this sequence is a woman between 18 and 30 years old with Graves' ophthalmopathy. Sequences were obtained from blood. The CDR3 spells CAISEGGGTDTQYF. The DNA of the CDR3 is TGTGCCATCAGTGAGGGTGGCGGCACAGATACGCAGTATTTT.